This T cell receptor beta chain was found in a study of shared T cell receptors in the human thymus. The CDR3 has 17 amino acids. Trimming took off 6 bases at V and 0 bases at J, with 19 bases between the two ends. CDR1 is SGHDT and CDR2 is YYEEEE in the germline V gene. Produced via immunoSEQ multiplex PCR; TCRdb's table is partial and in-frame only. The data hold roughly 560,000 clones, with 75% to 85% observed a single time. These same records also appear under a second study, on human thymus T cells. In that study: Within thymic and blood repertoires, V and J gene usage appeared to be biased.

Material for sequencing was thymocytes. The J gene is TRBJ2-1, the V gene TRBV5-6, with D perhaps TRBD2 (6 bases). The clonotype was recovered from a boy under two years old with a congenital heart defect. CDR3 protein: CASKGPAASVSYNEQFF. The CDR3 coding sequence is TGTGCCAGCAAGGGCCCGGCGGCTAGCGTCTCCTACAATGAGCAGTTCTTC.